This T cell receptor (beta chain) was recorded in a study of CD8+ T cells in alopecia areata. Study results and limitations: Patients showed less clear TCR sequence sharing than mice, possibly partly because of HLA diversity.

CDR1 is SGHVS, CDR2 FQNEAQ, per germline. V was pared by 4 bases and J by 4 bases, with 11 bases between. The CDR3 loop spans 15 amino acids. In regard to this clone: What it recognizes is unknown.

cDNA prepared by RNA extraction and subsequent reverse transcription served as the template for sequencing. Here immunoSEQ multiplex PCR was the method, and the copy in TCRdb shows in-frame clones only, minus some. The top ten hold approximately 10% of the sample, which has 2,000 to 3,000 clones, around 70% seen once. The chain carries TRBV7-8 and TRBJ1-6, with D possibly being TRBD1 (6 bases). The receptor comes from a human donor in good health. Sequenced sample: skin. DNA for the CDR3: TGTGCCAGCAGCTGGACGGACAGTTATAATTCACCCCTCCACTTT. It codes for CASSWTDSYNSPLHF.